The 23 T cell receptor beta chains in this list originate from one sample, sequenced in a study of blood T cell repertoires in COVID-19. Libraries were prepared by immunoSEQ multiplex PCR; TCRdb keeps only in-frame clonotypes and omits some of them. The sample holds around 88,000 clones, over 90% seen once. The sequencing sample was made of peripheral blood. These receptors were collected from a man aged 60-69 years with acute or convalescent COVID-19.

The chain employs TRBV5-1 and TRBJ1-4; maybe TRBD1 (6 bases). This CDR3 spans 15 amino acids. V lost 0 bases to trimming and J lost 0 bases, with 6 bases between them. Per germline, CDR1 SGHRS and CDR2 YFSETQ. CDR3 nucleotides: TGCGCCAGCAGCTTGGGGACAGCAACTAATGAAAAACTGTTTTTT. This codes for CASSLGTATNEKLFF.

The chain couples TRBV7-9 to TRBJ1-4; D is unresolved. V was pared by 3 bases and J by 8 bases, with 10 bases between. Germline assignment: CDR1 SEHNR and CDR2 FQNEAQ (reference sequence). This CDR3 comprises 13 residues. The CDR3 protein is CASSFELEEKLFF. The DNA for the CDR3 is TGTGCCAGCAGCTTCGAGTTAGAGGAAAAACTGTTTTTT.

J is TRBJ2-7 and V is TRBV27, with D uncertain. Trimming removed 4 bases at V and 3 bases at J, with 4 bases between. CDR1 and CDR2 from the germline V gene are MNHEY and SMNVEV (reference sequence). The CDR3 sequence is 11 residues long. Written as DNA, the CDR3 is TGTGCCAGCAGTTCTTACTACGAGCAGTACTTC. Amino acids: CASSSYYEQYF.

The chain recombines TRBV6-5 with TRBJ1-1; TRBD1 might be the D (5 bases). This CDR3 spans 14 amino acids. Germline V CDR1 and CDR2: MNHEY, SVGAGI. Trimming left V 4 bases short and J 1 base short, with 10 bases between. The DNA for the CDR3 is TGTGCCAGCAGTTGGGGACTCCAGAACACTGAAGCTTTCTTT. Encoded protein: CASSWGLQNTEAFF.

In this sample, this clone turned up once. J is TRBJ1-1 and V is TRBV19, with unresolved D. Germline V lookup: CDR1 LNHDA, CDR2 SQIVND (reference sequence). V lost 7 bases to trimming and J lost 3 bases, with 15 bases between them. CDR3 size: 14 residues. Written as DNA, the CDR3 is TGTGCCAGTACCCGCCGCGGGCTGGACACTGAAGCTTTCTTT. Protein: CASTRRGLDTEAFF.

This chain uses TRBV4-3 with TRBJ1-2, with D possibly TRBD1 on 5 matching bases. This CDR3 contains 14 residues. Germline V lookup: CDR1 LGHNA, CDR2 YSLEER. V was cut by 0 bases and J by 8 bases, with 13 bases left in between. The CDR3 reads CASSQEFQGMGYTF. The CDR3 nucleotides read TGCGCCAGCAGCCAAGAATTCCAGGGTATGGGCTACACCTTC.

V usage is TRBV6-5 and J usage is TRBJ2-2; 8 bases fit TRBD1. This CDR3 is 16 amino acids long. Unmatched junction bases numbered 8, after V lost 0 bases and J lost 8 bases. Germline V CDR1 and CDR2: MNHEY, SVGAGI. CDR3 nucleotides: TGTGCCAGCAGTTACTCGCAGGGGGCAACTTTAGGGGAGCTGTTTTTT. Translating gives CASSYSQGATLGELFF.

This sequence joins TRBV19 and TRBJ2-5, with D perhaps TRBD2 (6 bases). V was trimmed by 5 bases and J by 1 base, leaving 17 bases between them. Germline CDR1 and CDR2: LNHDA and SQIVND (reference sequence). The CDR3 is 16 amino acids. DNA of the CDR3: TGTGCCAGTAGTCCCCTCCCCCAGGGAGGCCAAGAGACCCAGTACTTC. Translating it yields CASSPLPQGGQETQYF.

For the CDR3, the DNA is TGTGCCAGCTCACCACCAGACAGGGGGCGTCACGAGCAGTACTTC. It yields the protein CASSPPDRGRHEQYF. The V call is TRBV18, the J call TRBJ2-7; 10 positions match TRBD1. The CDR3 length is 15 residues. J gave up 5 bases and V 0 bases, and 4 bases lay outside the gene matches. CDR1 and CDR2 (germline): KGHSH, LQKENI.

This clone was counted a single time. The genes are TRBV6-2 or TRBV6-3 and TRBJ2-3; 9 bases are shared with TRBD2. The CDR3 is 16 amino acids. Germline V gives CDR1 MNHEY, CDR2 SVGEGT. V was pared by 0 bases and J by 2 bases, with 3 bases of the junction left unmatched. The CDR3 DNA is TGTGCCAGCAGTTACTCGGCTAGCGGGGCCACAGATACGCAGTATTTT. This sequence encodes CASSYSASGATDTQYF.

This sequence joins TRBV28 and TRBJ1-6; 12 nucleotides line up with TRBD1. The germline V gene encodes CDR1 MDHEN and CDR2 SYDVKM. The CDR3 is made up of 15 amino acids. V gave up 6 bases and J gave up 7 bases; unmatched junction bases: 4. As DNA, the CDR3 is TGTGCCAGCAGGCGGGACAGGGGGCTGAATTCACCCCTCCACTTT. It translates to CASRRDRGLNSPLHF.

This clone was counted ten times or more. V gene TRBV6-5 combines with J gene TRBJ1-2, with D possibly being TRBD1 (5 bases). The CDR3 contains 12 residues. V was trimmed by 8 bases and J by 4 bases, leaving 11 bases between them. Per germline, CDR1 MNHEY and CDR2 SVGAGI. CDR3 nucleotides: TGTGCCAGCGGCCAGGGTGTCTATGGCTACACCTTC. It codes for CASGQGVYGYTF.

The chain combines TRBV27 with TRBJ2-1, with D possibly matching TRBD1 (6 bases). Trimming shortened V by 5 bases and J by 8 bases, and 10 bases separated the two germline ends. CDR1 is MNHEY, CDR2 SMNVEV, per germline (reference sequence). The CDR3 is 12 residues long. CDR3 coding DNA: TGTGCCAGCAGTCCACAGGGATATGAGCAGTTCTTC. Protein: CASSPQGYEQFF.

The chain recombines TRBV30 with TRBJ1-2, with D maybe TRBD1 (6 bases). The CDR3 totals 12 residues. From germline, CDR1 is GTSNPN and CDR2 SVGIG (reference sequence). Trimming shortened V by 6 bases and J by 7 bases, and 15 bases separated the two germline ends. Here the CDR3 DNA reads TGTGCCTGTAGCTTCCAGGGGTCTGGCTACACCTTC. This gives the protein CACSFQGSGYTF.

This clone appeared once. The CDR3 loop is CNTQFQETQYF. The CDR3 bases are TGCAACACGCAGTTTCAGGAGACCCAGTACTTC. J is TRBJ2-5 and V is TRBV20-1; D unresolved. The CDR3 loop spans 11 amino acids. The germline V gene has CDR1 DFQATT and CDR2 SNEGSKA (reference sequence).

This rearrangement joins TRBV5-1 to TRBJ1-2, with TRBD1 as a possible D gene (5 bases). Deletions cut 0 bases from V and 6 bases from J, with 12 bases between. Germline V lookup: CDR1 SGHRS, CDR2 YFSETQ. The CDR3 totals 14 residues. The DNA for the CDR3 is TGCGCCAGCAGCTTGGAACGAGCCAGGGATGGCTACACCTTC. Residues: CASSLERARDGYTF. The full variable domain, its missing parts supplied by reference TRBV5-1 and TRBJ1-2, is KAGVTQTPRYLIKTRGQQVTLSCSPISGHRSVSWYQQTPGQGLQFLFEYFSETQRNKGNFPGRFSGRQFSNSRSEMNVSTLELGDSALYLCASSLERARDGYTFGSGTRLTVV.

This clone was observed a single time. The chain has TRBV29-1 and TRBJ2-1; possibly TRBD2 for D (6 bases). The V end was cut by 6 bases, the J end by 4 bases, with 19 bases between. Germline V gives CDR1 SQVTM, CDR2 ANQGSEA. This CDR3 contains 15 residues. CDR3 sequence reads: CSVDISLGGYNEQFF. CDR3 nucleotides: TGCAGCGTAGATATAAGCCTCGGGGGTTACAATGAGCAGTTCTTC.

This chain connects TRBV28 to TRBJ1-2; D is undetermined. The ends were cut back, 5 bases at V and 5 bases at J, with 6 bases in the middle. Germline V CDR1 and CDR2: MDHEN, SYDVKM. The CDR3 consists of 11 residues. In DNA, the CDR3 is TGTGCCAGCAGTGAGCCATATGGCTACACCTTC. This sequence encodes CASSEPYGYTF.

The CDR3 protein is CASSLVAGSFNEQFF. The CDR3 DNA is TGTGCCAGCAGCTTGGTAGCGGGGTCTTTTAATGAGCAGTTCTTC. This sequence joins TRBV11-3 and TRBJ2-1; TRBD2 aligns across 8 bases. V was clipped by 3 bases and J by 7 bases; unmatched bases: 8. The germline V gene has CDR1 SGHNT and CDR2 YENEEA. The CDR3 is 15 amino acids.

The chain carries TRBV7-2 and TRBJ2-1, with D hard to call. Looked up from germline, CDR1 is SGHTA and CDR2 is FQGNSA. V gave up 4 bases and J gave up 10 bases, with 11 bases separating them. The length of the CDR3 is 12 residues. The CDR3 DNA follows: TGTGCCAGCAGCTCCTACCGAGGAGAGCAGTTCTTC. Translating gives CASSSYRGEQFF.

The V call is TRBV5-1, the J call TRBJ2-7; TRBD1 matches at 7 bases. The V segment lost 1 base and the J segment 2 bases; nucleotides outside the gene matches: 3. There are 14 residues in the CDR3. CDR1 is SGHRS, CDR2 YFSETQ, per germline. CDR3 coding DNA: TGCGCCAGCAGCTTGTCTGACAGGGCCTACGAGCAGTACTTC. The encoded protein is CASSLSDRAYEQYF.

The V call is TRBV5-5, the J call TRBJ2-7, with TRBD1 as a possible D gene (5 bases). Germline V gene sequence: CDR1 SGHKS, CDR2 YYEKEE (reference sequence). This CDR3 has 14 amino acids. The germline V and J ends were trimmed by 0 bases and 3 bases, with 10 bases remaining between them. The DNA for the CDR3 is TGTGCCAGCAGCTTGGTGCCAACAGGCTACGAGCAGTACTTC. Amino acid sequence: CASSLVPTGYEQYF.

V gene TRBV7-9 combines with J gene TRBJ1-1; D perhaps matches TRBD1 (5 bases). The V end lost 1 base, the J end lost 5 bases, and 14 bases lay between the germline ends. The CDR3 is 15 residues long. Germline V lookup: CDR1 SEHNR, CDR2 FQNEAQ (reference sequence). In DNA, the CDR3 is TGTGCCAGCAGCTTAGGTCGGGGCGCGGGAACTGAAGCTTTCTTT. Translated: CASSLGRGAGTEAFF. Looking up the rest from reference TRBV7-9 and TRBJ1-1 gives the full variable domain: DTGVSQNPRHKITKRGQNVTFRCDPISEHNRLYWYRQTLGQGPEFLTYFQNEAQLEKSRLLSDRFSAERPKGSFSTLEIQRTEQGDSAMYLCASSLGRGAGTEAFFGQGTRLTVV.